The 31 T cell receptor beta chains reported below all come from one sample, sequenced in a study of shared clonotypes between healthy human individuals. Assay used: immunoSEQ multiplex PCR; TCRdb lists only in-frame clones, some missing. The sample records 600,000 or so clones, roughly 98% being singletons. CD45RO-negative, CCR7-selected cells formed the naive CD8 fraction, which excluded terminally differentiated effector memory CD45RA+ cells. Sample: naive CD8+ T cells sorted from blood. All receptors derive from a man aged 30 to 45 in good health.

The chain carries TRBV18 and TRBJ2-7; 7 nucleotides align to TRBD1. The CDR3 totals 14 residues. The junction had 3 bases not matched to a gene; V was cut back by 4 bases and J by 0 bases. The germline CDR1 and CDR2 sequences are KGHSH and LQKENI. As DNA, the CDR3 is TGTGCCAGCTCACGGACAGGAAGCTCCTACGAGCAGTACTTC. Protein: CASSRTGSSYEQYF.

The J gene is TRBJ1-4, the V gene TRBV7-9, with 7 nucleotides matching TRBD1. Trimming took 5 bases from V and 7 from J; bases not matched to a gene: 7. Germline-derived CDR1 and CDR2 are SEHNR and FQNEAQ (reference sequence). This CDR3 spans 14 amino acids. CDR3 coding DNA: TGTGCCAGCAGCCGTACAGGGGTAATTGAAAAACTGTTTTTT. Protein sequence: CASSRTGVIEKLFF. Full variable domain (remainder filled in from reference TRBV7-9 and TRBJ1-4): DTGVSQNPRHKITKRGQNVTFRCDPISEHNRLYWYRQTLGQGPEFLTYFQNEAQLEKSRLLSDRFSAERPKGSFSTLEIQRTEQGDSAMYLCASSRTGVIEKLFFGSGTQLSVL.

The chain links TRBV7-7 to TRBJ2-6; D gene ambiguous. The CDR3 consists of 17 residues. The V end was cut by 1 base, the J end by 2 bases, with 12 bases between. The germline V gene has CDR1 SSHAT and CDR2 FNYEAQ (reference sequence). The CDR3 DNA reads TGTGCCAGCAGCTTAGAGATTGGCTTGGCTGGGGCCAACGTCCTGACTTTC. Amino acids: CASSLEIGLAGANVLTF.

The CDR3 nucleotides are TGTGCCAGCTGCGGGGCCGGAACTGAAGCTTTCTTT. This gives the protein CASCGAGTEAFF. V gene TRBV11-2 combines with J gene TRBJ1-1; D is perhaps TRBD1 (5 bases). Germline V gene data show CDR1 as SGHAT and CDR2 as FQNNGV. There are 12 residues in the CDR3. The V end lost 8 bases, the J end lost 5 bases, and 12 bases lay between the germline ends.

J is TRBJ2-2 and V is TRBV7-9, with D possibly being TRBD2 (6 bases). The CDR3 spans 18 residues. Between the trimmed V and J ends, which lost 3 bases and 5 bases, there was a span of 22 bases. Germline CDR1 SEHNR, CDR2 FQNEAQ (reference sequence). The CDR3 coding sequence is TGTGCCAGCAGCTTGGTCGCTAGCACGGGAGAACAGACCGGGGAGCTGTTTTTT. It codes for CASSLVASTGEQTGELFF.

The rearrangement joins TRBV6-1 to TRBJ1-1; 10 bases line up with TRBD1. Trimming removed 4 bases from V and 2 bases from J; junction bases left unmatched: 7. The CDR3 consists of 16 residues. Germline CDR1 MNHNS, CDR2 SASEGT. The CDR3, as DNA: TGTGCCAGCAGTGTTGACAGGGGGCGGGTTAACACTGAAGCTTTCTTT. The encoded protein is CASSVDRGRVNTEAFF.

The gene calls are TRBV7-9 and TRBJ2-3; no reliable D call. With 5 bases removed from V and 4 bases from J, the gap between germline ends came to 7 bases. Per the germline V gene, CDR1 is SEHNR and CDR2 is FQNEAQ (reference sequence). The CDR3 covers 12 residues. DNA for the CDR3: TGTGCCAGCAGCGAAGGACCAGATACGCAGTATTTT. It encodes CASSEGPDTQYF.

The chain links TRBV5-6 to TRBJ2-5; D perhaps matches TRBD1 (6 bases). The length of the CDR3 is 15 residues. V was clipped by 5 bases and J by 5 bases, with 19 bases between them. The germline V gene has CDR1 SGHDT and CDR2 YYEEEE. CDR3 sequence reads: CASSGSPGDAETQYF. In DNA form, the CDR3 reads TGTGCCAGCAGTGGGTCTCCAGGGGACGCGGAGACCCAGTACTTC.

The V and J genes are TRBV30 and TRBJ2-7; perhaps TRBD2 as D (5 bases). The CDR3 loop spans 13 amino acids. The ends were cut back, 6 bases at V and 6 bases at J, with 18 bases in the middle. From germline, CDR1 is GTSNPN and CDR2 SVGIG (reference sequence). The CDR3 is CACHPGPEGEQYF. The CDR3 DNA reads TGTGCCTGTCACCCCGGGCCCGAGGGCGAGCAGTACTTC. The variable domain in full, with the rest retrieved from reference TRBV30 and TRBJ2-7, is SQTIHQWPATLVQPVGSPLSLECTVEGTSNPNLYWYRQAAGRGLQLLFYSVGIGQISSEVPQNLSASRPQDRQFILSSKKLLLSDSGFYLCACHPGPEGEQYFGPGTRLTVT.

The genes are TRBV6-1 and TRBJ2-7; D may correspond to TRBD1 or TRBD2 (7 bases each). V lost 6 bases to trimming and J lost 6 bases, with 12 bases between them. Germline CDR1 and CDR2: MNHNS and SASEGT. This CDR3 contains 12 residues. This chain's CDR3 is CASSPGGVEQYF. The CDR3 bases are TGTGCCAGCAGCCCAGGGGGGGTCGAGCAGTACTTC.

The V gene is TRBV4-2, the J gene TRBJ1-5, with a possible D match to TRBD1 (5 bases). This CDR3 is 15 amino acids long. V lost 0 bases and J lost 1, with 7 bases in between. Per germline, CDR1 LGHNA and CDR2 YNFKEQ. In nucleotides, the CDR3 is TGTGCCAGCAGCCAAGACAGGGCCAGCAATCAGCCCCAGCATTTT. Translating it yields CASSQDRASNQPQHF.

The chain has TRBV28 and TRBJ1-5; D unresolved. Per the germline V gene, CDR1 is MDHEN and CDR2 is SYDVKM. V lost 3 bases and J 5 bases, leaving 14 bases between the germline ends. The CDR3 is 15 residues long. In DNA, the CDR3 is TGTGCCAGCAGTTTGGGAGGCCGAGGGTATCAGCCCCAGCATTTT. Translating it yields CASSLGGRGYQPQHF.

V is TRBV27 and J is TRBJ1-4; 7 bases match TRBD1. Germline V gives CDR1 MNHEY, CDR2 SMNVEV (reference sequence). V was pared by 4 bases and J by 4 bases, with 12 bases of the junction left unmatched. The CDR3 is 17 amino acids. CDR3 nucleotide sequence: TGTGCCAGCAGTTATCCTTCCCTCGGGACAGTTAATGAAAAACTGTTTTTT. This encodes CASSYPSLGTVNEKLFF.

For the CDR3, the DNA is TGTGCCAGCAGTTTAGGGACCTCCGTTGATACGCAGTATTTT. It encodes CASSLGTSVDTQYF. The chain employs TRBV28 and TRBJ2-3; TRBD1 or TRBD2 may be the D gene (5 bases each). The CDR3 spans 14 residues. Germline V gene data show CDR1 as MDHEN and CDR2 as SYDVKM. V was trimmed by 2 bases and J by 6 bases, leaving 12 bases between them.

This chain joins TRBV7-9 and TRBJ2-2; 14 positions agree with TRBD2. The CDR3 consists of 19 residues. The V gene end was trimmed by 5 bases and the J gene end by 1 base; junction bases not matched to a gene: 9. Looked up from germline, CDR1 is SEHNR and CDR2 is FQNEAQ (reference sequence). The CDR3 region is CASSPGTSGSRGNTGELFF. The DNA of the CDR3 is TGTGCCAGCAGCCCGGGGACTAGCGGGAGTCGGGGGAACACCGGGGAGCTGTTTTTT.

This chain connects TRBV15 to TRBJ1-1; D is uncertain. Deletions cut 5 bases from V and 4 bases from J, with 8 bases between. Germline V CDR1 and CDR2: LNHNV, YYDKDF (reference sequence). The CDR3 sequence is 12 residues long. CDR3 sequence reads: CATSGDGTEAFF. The DNA for the CDR3 is TGTGCCACCAGCGGGGATGGCACTGAAGCTTTCTTT. The variable domain in full, with the rest retrieved from reference TRBV15 and TRBJ1-1, is DAMVIQNPRYQVTQFGKPVTLSCSQTLNHNVMYWYQQKSSQAPKLLFHYYDKDFNNEADTPDNFQSRRPNTSFCFLDIRSPGLGDTAMYLCATSGDGTEAFFGQGTRLTVV.

V is TRBV5-1 and J is TRBJ2-3; perhaps TRBD2 as D (6 bases). Germline V lookup: CDR1 SGHRS, CDR2 YFSETQ. CDR3 size: 15 residues. V lost 5 bases and J lost 2, with 15 bases in between. The CDR3 nucleotides are TGCGCCAGCAGTCGGAGGGGCGGGATCACAGATACGCAGTATTTT. It encodes CASSRRGGITDTQYF.

The CDR3 here is CASSFHEAAEQYF. The CDR3 nucleotides read TGTGCCAGCAGCTTCCATGAGGCCGCCGAGCAGTACTTC. The rearrangement uses TRBV7-6 and TRBJ2-7; no reliable D call. The CDR3 is made up of 13 amino acids. V lost 3 bases and J lost 6, with 12 bases in between. Germline-derived CDR1 and CDR2 are SGHVS and FNYEAQ.

This sequence joins TRBV30 and TRBJ2-4; 9 nucleotides align to TRBD2. The CDR3 length is 16 residues. V trimming: 2 bases; J trimming: 1 base; junction bases outside the gene matches: 6. CDR1 GTSNPN and CDR2 SVGIG come from the germline V gene (reference sequence). Here the CDR3 reads CAWSPSAGGAKNIQYF. CDR3 sequence (DNA): TGTGCCTGGAGTCCCTCCGCGGGAGGGGCCAAAAACATTCAGTACTTC.

This rearrangement joins TRBV5-8 to TRBJ1-1, with D maybe TRBD1 (6 bases). The CDR3 extends over 15 amino acids. Germline V gives CDR1 SGHTS, CDR2 YDEGEE. V was pared by 4 bases and J by 7 bases, with 20 bases between. As DNA, the CDR3 is TGTGCCAGCAGCCCTCCGATAACAGGGTTTAGTGAAGCTTTCTTT. Amino acids: CASSPPITGFSEAFF.

This rearrangement joins TRBV7-8 to TRBJ2-2; TRBD2 agrees at 10 bases. Germline V lookup: CDR1 SGHVS, CDR2 FQNEAQ. This CDR3 is built from 17 residues. V lost 0 bases to trimming and J lost 4 bases; unmatched junction nucleotides: 5. The CDR3 spells CASSLAPSGSGTGELFF. The CDR3 DNA reads as TGTGCCAGCAGCTTAGCCCCTAGCGGGAGCGGCACCGGGGAGCTGTTTTTT.

The rearrangement uses TRBV27 and TRBJ2-3; 9 bases are a match to TRBD2. The CDR3 totals 18 residues. CDR1 and CDR2 (germline): MNHEY, SMNVEV (reference sequence). V shed 6 bases and J 4 bases; nucleotides not matched to a gene: 17. CDR3 region: CASSRRASRTSVADTQYF. The CDR3, as DNA: TGTGCCAGCAGCCGAAGAGCCTCGAGGACTAGCGTTGCAGATACGCAGTATTTT.

This clone was counted between two and nine times. V is TRBV7-9 and J is TRBJ2-7, with a possible D match to TRBD1 (5 bases). The CDR3 spans 14 residues. Trimming removed 3 bases from V and 0 bases from J, with 9 bases in between. Germline V CDR1 and CDR2: SEHNR, FQNEAQ (reference sequence). CDR3 sequence reads: CASSLPGISYEQYF. The CDR3, as DNA: TGTGCCAGCAGCTTGCCAGGGATCTCCTACGAGCAGTACTTC.

CDR3 residues: CASSFTVEQFF. CDR3 in DNA: TGTGCCAGCAGCTTTACGGTTGAGCAGTTCTTC. The J gene is TRBJ2-1, the V gene TRBV7-2; no reliable D call. V was cut by 3 bases and J by 9 bases, with 6 bases left in between. CDR3 length: 11 amino acids. Per germline, CDR1 SGHTA and CDR2 FQGNSA.

This rearrangement joins TRBV2 to TRBJ2-1; 14 bases match TRBD2. J lost 6 bases, V lost 7 bases, and 14 bases had no gene match. Germline V gene data show CDR1 as SNHLY and CDR2 as FYNNEI. The CDR3 has 18 amino acids. The CDR3 DNA follows: TGTGCCAGCACCGAGGACCCCTTGGGACTAGCGGGAGTCAATGAGCAGTTCTTC. Translating gives CASTEDPLGLAGVNEQFF.

CDR3: CASSTPRAGSGSVDTQYF. In DNA form, the CDR3 reads TGTGCCAGCAGCACTCCCCGCGCAGGCAGCGGGAGTGTAGATACGCAGTATTTT. This chain uses TRBV7-8 with TRBJ2-3; 8 nucleotides align to TRBD2. V lost 5 bases to trimming and J lost 5 bases; unmatched junction nucleotides: 18. The CDR3 contains 18 residues. CDR1 and CDR2 from the germline V gene are SGHVS and FQNEAQ.

The chain is built from TRBV6-4 and TRBJ1-5; TRBD1 matches at 7 bases. V gave up 9 bases and J gave up 0 bases; unmatched junction bases: 5. The CDR3 consists of 14 residues. CDR1 and CDR2 from the germline V gene are MRHNA and SNTAGT. For the CDR3, the DNA is TGTGCCAGTAAGGACAGGACTAGCAATCAGCCCCAGCATTTT. This translates into CASKDRTSNQPQHF.

V gene TRBV23-1 combines with J gene TRBJ1-2; D possibly corresponds to TRBD1 (6 bases). TRBV23-1 is sorted into the ORF group, with uncertain function. This CDR3 region has 16 residues. V dropped 0 bases and J dropped 1 base, with 12 bases sitting between them. CDR3 loop: CASSQSSGANNYGYTF. The CDR3 DNA reads as TGCGCCAGCAGTCAATCGTCGGGGGCCAATAACTATGGCTACACCTTC.

The chain recombines TRBV30 with TRBJ2-1; 11 bases are shared with TRBD2. The CDR3 loop spans 17 amino acids. Germline V gene lookup returns CDR1 GTSNPN and CDR2 SVGIG (reference sequence). Germline trimming cut 1 base from V and 4 bases from J; bases unmatched to any gene: 9. The CDR3 reads CAWSEGFTSGSYNEQFF. In DNA, the CDR3 is TGTGCCTGGAGTGAGGGTTTCACTAGCGGGAGTTACAATGAGCAGTTCTTC.

This rearrangement joins TRBV11-2 to TRBJ2-2; 9 bases fit TRBD2. V dropped 8 bases and J dropped 7; count of bases not matched to a gene: 5. This CDR3 contains 13 residues. The germline CDR1 and CDR2 sequences are SGHAT and FQNNGV. In DNA, the CDR3 is TGTGCCAGCCTCCCTAGCGGGGTCGGGGAGCTGTTTTTT. It specifies CASLPSGVGELFF.

The chain is built from TRBV7-9 and TRBJ2-5; 10 bases agree with TRBD2. V gave up 4 bases and J gave up 4 bases; unmatched junction bases: 3. Germline lookup yields CDR1 SEHNR and CDR2 FQNEAQ (reference sequence). The CDR3 totals 14 residues. The CDR3 coding sequence is TGTGCCAGCAGCTCACTAGCGGGAATAGAGACCCAGTACTTC. It translates to CASSSLAGIETQYF.